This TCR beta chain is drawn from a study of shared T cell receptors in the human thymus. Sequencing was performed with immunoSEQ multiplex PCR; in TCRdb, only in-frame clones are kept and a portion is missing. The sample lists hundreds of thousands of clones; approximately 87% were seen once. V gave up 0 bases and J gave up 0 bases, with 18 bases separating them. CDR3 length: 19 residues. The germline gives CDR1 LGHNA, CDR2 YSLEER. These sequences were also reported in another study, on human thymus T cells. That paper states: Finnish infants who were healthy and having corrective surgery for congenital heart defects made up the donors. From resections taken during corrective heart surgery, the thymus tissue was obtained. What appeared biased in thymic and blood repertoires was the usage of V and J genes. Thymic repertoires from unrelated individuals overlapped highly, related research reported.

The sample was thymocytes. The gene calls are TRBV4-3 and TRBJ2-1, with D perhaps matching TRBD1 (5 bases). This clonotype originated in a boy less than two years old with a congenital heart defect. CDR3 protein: CASSQDSGYAISSYNEQFF. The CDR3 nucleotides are TGCGCCAGCAGCCAAGATTCAGGGTATGCTATTTCCTCCTACAATGAGCAGTTCTTC.